A single sample gave rise to the 24 T cell receptor beta chains below, sequenced in a study of siplizumab effects on memory and regulatory T cells. Profiling relied on immunoSEQ multiplex PCR, and the TCRdb table lists in-frame clones only, not all of them. The table has around 78,000 clones, about 90% seen once; the top ten hold over 25%. The sample comprised CD8+ T cells sorted from blood. The source of these receptors is a human donor in good health.

V and J are TRBV27 and TRBJ1-5, with a tentative D call TRBD1 (6 bases). The CDR3 has 14 residues. The germline CDR1 and CDR2 sequences are MNHEY and SMNVEV (reference sequence). Trimming stripped 6 bases from V and 6 bases from J, with 15 bases between. The CDR3, as DNA: TGTGCCAGCAGCAAACAGGGTCTCGGTCAGCCCCAGCATTTT. Residues: CASSKQGLGQPQHF.

The chain carries TRBV5-4 and TRBJ1-6; TRBD1 aligns across 9 bases. J lost 15 bases, V lost 5 bases, and 9 bases had no gene match. CDR1 is SGHNT and CDR2 is YYREEE in the germline V gene (reference sequence). CDR3 size: 13 residues. CDR3 in DNA: TGTGCCAGCAGGGTGGGGACAGGGAATATCCTCCACTTT. The encoded protein is CASRVGTGNILHF.

The chain employs TRBV27 and TRBJ2-7; D is ambiguous. The length of the CDR3 is 13 residues. Trimming pared 2 bases from V and 5 bases from J, leaving 10 bases between. In germline, CDR1 is MNHEY, CDR2 SMNVEV (reference sequence). The CDR3 region is CASSLQLPHEQYF. In nucleotides, the CDR3 is TGTGCCAGCAGTTTACAACTCCCCCACGAGCAGTACTTC.

CDR3 DNA: TGTGCCAGCAGCGGGGTCCAAGGCGGCACAGATACGCAGTATTTT. The encoded protein is CASSGVQGGTDTQYF. The chain employs TRBV9 and TRBJ2-3; the D is unclear. Trimming removed 3 bases from V and 1 base from J, with 12 bases in between. CDR3 length equals 15 residues. Germline V CDR1 and CDR2: SGDLS, YYNGEE.

DNA of the CDR3: TGTGCCAGTAGGGGCCTTTCCTACGAGCAGTACTTC. It codes for CASRGLSYEQYF. The genes are TRBV19 and TRBJ2-7, with no clear D. CDR3 length equals 12 residues. The V and J ends lost 6 bases and 1 base respectively, with 7 bases between them. Germline CDR1 LNHDA, CDR2 SQIVND (reference sequence).

CDR3 sequence (DNA): TGTGCCAGTAGTCCTCCTGGACCTAATGAGCAGTTCTTC. It encodes CASSPPGPNEQFF. The chain combines TRBV19 with TRBJ2-1; unclear D gene. Germline V gene data show CDR1 as LNHDA and CDR2 as SQIVND (reference sequence). V was shortened by 5 bases and J by 7 bases, with 12 bases between the two germline ends. CDR3 length: 13 amino acids.

This clone has a handful of counts. The chain combines TRBV7-7 with TRBJ1-1; no definite D call. The V gene lost 5 bases and the J gene lost 0 bases, with 7 bases spanning the gap. The germline CDR1 and CDR2 sequences are SSHAT and FNYEAQ (reference sequence). The length of the CDR3 is 13 residues. CDR3 region: CASSRTVNTEAFF. As DNA, the CDR3 is TGTGCCAGCAGCCGGACCGTGAACACTGAAGCTTTCTTT.

CDR3 amino acids: CASSLVAGWETQYF. The DNA of the CDR3 is TGTGCCAGCAGCTTAGTGGCCGGGTGGGAGACCCAGTACTTC. This chain joins TRBV7-9 and TRBJ2-5; D is uncertain. Germline V gene sequence: CDR1 SEHNR, CDR2 FQNEAQ (reference sequence). V was pared by 1 base and J by 5 bases, with 11 bases between. CDR3 size: 14 residues.

V gene TRBV7-9 combines with J gene TRBJ1-1; the D is unclear. There are 14 residues in the CDR3. Germline V gives CDR1 SEHNR, CDR2 FQNEAQ (reference sequence). V dropped 5 bases and J dropped 0 bases, with 10 bases sitting between them. Here the CDR3 DNA reads TGTGCCAGCAGCCCCGGATCCATGAACACTGAAGCTTTCTTT. Translated: CASSPGSMNTEAFF.

The J gene is TRBJ1-1, the V gene TRBV11-2, with 10 bases aligning to TRBD1. V lost 5 bases and J lost 7; bases outside the gene matches: 13. The CDR3 is 16 amino acids. The germline V gene has CDR1 SGHAT and CDR2 FQNNGV. The CDR3 is CASSPDRGRVLGEAFF. The CDR3 DNA follows: TGTGCCAGCAGCCCTGACAGGGGGCGCGTTCTTGGTGAAGCTTTCTTT.

This chain joins TRBV6-5 and TRBJ2-1, with a tentative D call TRBD2 (5 bases). The germline CDR1 and CDR2 sequences are MNHEY and SVGAGI. The CDR3 is 14 amino acids. Trimming pared 10 bases from V and 2 bases from J, leaving 15 bases between. The DNA of the CDR3 is TGTGCCAACAGCCCCGGGGTGGCCTACAATGAGCAGTTCTTC. It encodes CANSPGVAYNEQFF.

The chain couples TRBV6-6 to TRBJ2-7, with 8 bases identical to TRBD2. Trimming took 3 bases from V and 0 from J; bases not matched to a gene: 1. This CDR3 has 14 amino acids. CDR1 and CDR2 (germline): MNHNY, SVGAGI (reference sequence). Written as DNA, the CDR3 is TGTGCCAGCAGTTATAGCGGGGACTCCTACGAGCAGTACTTC. Translated, it gives CASSYSGDSYEQYF.

V gene TRBV19 combines with J gene TRBJ1-1, with D hard to call. CDR3 size: 13 residues. V dropped 2 bases and J dropped 2 bases, with 6 bases sitting between them. Per germline, CDR1 LNHDA and CDR2 SQIVND (reference sequence). In DNA form, the CDR3 reads TGTGCCAGTAGTATAATGGAAAACACTGAAGCTTTCTTT. Its protein product is CASSIMENTEAFF.

With regard to this clone: The junction differs from germline at one of its ends, possibly a read error. The rearrangement links TRBV7-9 to TRBJ2-7, with D tentatively TRBD1 or TRBD2 (6 bases each). This CDR3 spans 11 amino acids. CDR1 SEHNR and CDR2 FQNEAQ come from the germline V gene (reference sequence). CDR3 sequence (DNA): TGTGCCAGCAGCACAGGGACTCCTACGGACTTC. Protein product: CASSTGTPTDF.

The rearrangement links TRBV7-9 to TRBJ2-6, with D possibly TRBD1 on 5 matching bases. The V gene's germline CDR1 is SEHNR and CDR2 FQNEAQ (reference sequence). The CDR3 runs 15 residues. With 6 bases removed from V and 4 bases from J, the gap between germline ends came to 13 bases. CDR3 protein: CASSPGSEGANVLTF. CDR3 DNA sequence: TGTGCCAGCAGTCCAGGGTCGGAAGGGGCCAACGTCCTGACTTTC. Combining the CDR3 with reference TRBV7-9 and TRBJ2-6 gives the whole variable domain DTGVSQNPRHKITKRGQNVTFRCDPISEHNRLYWYRQTLGQGPEFLTYFQNEAQLEKSRLLSDRFSAERPKGSFSTLEIQRTEQGDSAMYLCASSPGSEGANVLTFGAGSRLTVL.

CDR3 region: CSVIDFKNTEAFF. The CDR3 DNA follows: TGCAGCGTTATAGACTTCAAGAACACTGAAGCTTTCTTT. The J gene is TRBJ1-1, the V gene TRBV29-1; D not resolved. Per germline, CDR1 SQVTM and CDR2 ANQGSEA. The CDR3 has 13 residues. The V end lost 5 bases, the J end lost 1 base, and 11 bases lay between the germline ends.

V gene TRBV5-4 combines with J gene TRBJ2-3; D may be TRBD2 (6 bases). V was shortened by 1 base and J by 2 bases, with 14 bases between the two germline ends. CDR1 is SGHNT, CDR2 YYREEE, per germline (reference sequence). The CDR3 contains 16 residues. The CDR3 here is CASSLWRVTTTDTQYF. The CDR3, as DNA: TGTGCCAGCAGCTTGTGGAGGGTAACTACCACAGATACGCAGTATTTT.

The CDR3 spells CASGGSAGYGYTF. Written as DNA, the CDR3 is TGTGCCAGCGGAGGTTCGGCGGGCTATGGCTACACCTTC. This chain joins TRBV7-9 and TRBJ1-2; D unclear. CDR3 length: 13 amino acids. Germline CDR1 SEHNR, CDR2 FQNEAQ (reference sequence). Trimming took 8 bases from V and 4 from J, leaving 14 bases between them.

CDR3 DNA sequence: TGTGCCACCAGCTCCCCTAGGACAGACTTAATGAACACTGAAGCTTTCTTT. Translation gives CATSSPRTDLMNTEAFF. This sequence joins TRBV15 and TRBJ1-1, with a tentative D call TRBD1 (6 bases). Germline CDR1 LNHNV, CDR2 YYDKDF (reference sequence). Trimming removed 5 bases from V and 0 bases from J, with 19 bases in between. There are 17 residues in the CDR3.

This chain uses TRBV4-1 with TRBJ2-7; possible D gene TRBD2, 5 bases. Germline V lookup: CDR1 MGHRA, CDR2 YSYEKL. Between the trimmed V and J ends, which lost 4 bases and 7 bases, there was a span of 11 bases. There are 12 residues in the CDR3. The CDR3 spells CASSPPGGEQYF. The CDR3 bases are TGCGCCAGCAGCCCCCCCGGCGGGGAGCAGTACTTC.

V usage is TRBV5-4 and J usage is TRBJ2-7, with 14 bases identical to TRBD2. This CDR3 has 16 residues. Germline V gives CDR1 SGHNT, CDR2 YYREEE (reference sequence). V trimming: 2 bases; J trimming: 3 bases; junction bases outside the gene matches: 4. The DNA of the CDR3 is TGTGCCAGCAGCTTTATTGGGACTAGCGGGGGCTACGAGCAGTACTTC. This translates into CASSFIGTSGGYEQYF.

DNA for the CDR3: TGTGCCAGCAGTCTCCCAGCGGGAGCCGCAGATACGCAGTATTTT. This gives the protein CASSLPAGAADTQYF. The chain carries TRBV27 and TRBJ2-3; TRBD2 matches at 8 bases. With V trimmed by 5 bases and J by 4 bases, 8 bases remained unmatched. CDR1 MNHEY and CDR2 SMNVEV come from the germline V gene (reference sequence). This CDR3 is 15 amino acids long.

The chain has TRBV10-1 and TRBJ2-1; D is ambiguous. V was trimmed by 0 bases and J by 9 bases, leaving 6 bases between them. Germline CDR1 and CDR2: WNHNN and SYGVQD (reference sequence). The CDR3 extends over 12 amino acids. Here the CDR3 reads CASSESISEQFF. CDR3 DNA sequence: TGCGCCAGCAGTGAGTCTATCTCTGAGCAGTTCTTC.

CDR3 sequence: CARSLGQGHQPQHF. The CDR3 coding sequence is TGTGCCAGAAGCTTGGGACAGGGCCATCAGCCCCAGCATTTT. The chain carries TRBV5-3 and TRBJ1-5; the match to TRBD1 covers 7 bases. TRBV5-3 qualifies as an ORF whose function is uncertain. The junction had 2 bases not matched to a gene; V was cut back by 0 bases and J by 5 bases. This CDR3 comprises 14 residues.